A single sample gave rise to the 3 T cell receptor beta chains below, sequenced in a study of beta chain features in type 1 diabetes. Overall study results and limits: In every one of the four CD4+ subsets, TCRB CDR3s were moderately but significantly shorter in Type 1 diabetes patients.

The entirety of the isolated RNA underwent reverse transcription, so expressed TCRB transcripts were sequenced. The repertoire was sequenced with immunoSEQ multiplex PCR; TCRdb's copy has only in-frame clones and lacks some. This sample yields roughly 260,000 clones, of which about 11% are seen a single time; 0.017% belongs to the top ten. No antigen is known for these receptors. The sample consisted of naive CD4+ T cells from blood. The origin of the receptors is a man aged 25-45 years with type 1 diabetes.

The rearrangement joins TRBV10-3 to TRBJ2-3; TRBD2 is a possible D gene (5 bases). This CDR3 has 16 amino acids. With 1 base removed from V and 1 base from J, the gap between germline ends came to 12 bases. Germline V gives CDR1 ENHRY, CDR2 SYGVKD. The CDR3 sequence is CAISEWVDGGTDTQYF. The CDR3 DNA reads TGTGCCATCAGTGAGTGGGTAGACGGGGGCACAGATACGCAGTATTTT.

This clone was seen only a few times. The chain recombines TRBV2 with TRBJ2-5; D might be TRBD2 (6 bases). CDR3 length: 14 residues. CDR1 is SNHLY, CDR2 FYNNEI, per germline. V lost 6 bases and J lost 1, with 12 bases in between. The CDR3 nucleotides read TGTGCCAGCAGGGTTGCACTAGCCCAAGAGACCCAGTACTTC. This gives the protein CASRVALAQETQYF.

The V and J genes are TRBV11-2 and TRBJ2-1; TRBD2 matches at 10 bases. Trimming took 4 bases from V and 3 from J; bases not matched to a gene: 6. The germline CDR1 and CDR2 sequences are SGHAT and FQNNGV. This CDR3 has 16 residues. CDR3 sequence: CASSSLKRGGYNEQFF. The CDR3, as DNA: TGTGCCAGCAGCTCCCTGAAGCGGGGGGGCTACAATGAGCAGTTCTTC.